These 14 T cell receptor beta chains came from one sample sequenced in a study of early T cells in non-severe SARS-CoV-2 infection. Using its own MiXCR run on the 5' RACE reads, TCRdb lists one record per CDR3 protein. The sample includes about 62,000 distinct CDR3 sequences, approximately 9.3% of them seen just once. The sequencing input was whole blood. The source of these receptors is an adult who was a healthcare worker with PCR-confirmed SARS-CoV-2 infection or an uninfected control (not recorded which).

In DNA, the CDR3 is TGTGCCAGCAGCAGACAGGGGGCTCAGCCCCAGCATTTT. Translated: CASSRQGAQPQHF. The chain couples TRBV7-2 to TRBJ1-5; 10 bases match TRBD1. Per the germline V gene, CDR1 is SGHTA and CDR2 is FQGNSA. J gave up 6 bases and V 5 bases, and 1 base lay outside the gene matches. This CDR3 is built from 13 residues.

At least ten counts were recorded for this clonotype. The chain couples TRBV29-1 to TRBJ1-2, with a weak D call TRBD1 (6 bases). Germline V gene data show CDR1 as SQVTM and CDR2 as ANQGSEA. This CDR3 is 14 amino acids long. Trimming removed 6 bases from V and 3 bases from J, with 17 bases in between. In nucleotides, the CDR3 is TGCAGCGTGGCCGACCTAACAGGGTACTATGGCTACACCTTC. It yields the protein CSVADLTGYYGYTF.

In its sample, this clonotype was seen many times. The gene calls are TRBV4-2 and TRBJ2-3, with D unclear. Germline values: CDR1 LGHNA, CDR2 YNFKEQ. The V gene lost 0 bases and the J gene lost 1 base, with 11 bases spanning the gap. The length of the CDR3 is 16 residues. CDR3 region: CASSQEGSGGTDTQYF. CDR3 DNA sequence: TGTGCCAGCAGCCAAGAAGGGTCAGGTGGCACAGATACGCAGTATTTT.

Here the CDR3 reads CAISERSGAGAAKNIQYF. The CDR3 DNA reads TGTGCCATCAGTGAGCGTTCTGGAGCAGGAGCCGCCAAAAACATTCAGTACTTC. The J gene is TRBJ2-4, the V gene TRBV10-3; no clear D gene. V lost 2 bases, J lost 1 base, and 18 bases lay in between. The CDR3 has 18 residues. Looked up from germline, CDR1 is ENHRY and CDR2 is SYGVKD.

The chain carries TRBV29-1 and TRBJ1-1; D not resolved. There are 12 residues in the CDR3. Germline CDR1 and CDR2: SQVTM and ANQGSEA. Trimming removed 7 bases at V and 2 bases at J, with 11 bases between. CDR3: CSGRAVNTEAFF. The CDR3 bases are TGCAGCGGTCGTGCAGTTAACACTGAAGCTTTCTTT.

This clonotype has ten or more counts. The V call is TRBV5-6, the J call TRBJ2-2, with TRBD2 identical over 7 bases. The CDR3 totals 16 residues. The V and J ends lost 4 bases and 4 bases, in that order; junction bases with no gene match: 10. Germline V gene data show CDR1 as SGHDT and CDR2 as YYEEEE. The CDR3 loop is CASSRREGFGTGELFF. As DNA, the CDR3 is TGTGCCAGCAGCCGTAGGGAGGGGTTTGGCACCGGGGAGCTGTTTTTT.

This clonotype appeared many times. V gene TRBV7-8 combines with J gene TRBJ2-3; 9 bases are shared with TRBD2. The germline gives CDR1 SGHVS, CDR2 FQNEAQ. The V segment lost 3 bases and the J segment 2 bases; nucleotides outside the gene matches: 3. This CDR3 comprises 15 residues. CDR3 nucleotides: TGTGCCAGCAGCTTCCTAGCGGGGTTCACAGATACGCAGTATTTT. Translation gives CASSFLAGFTDTQYF.

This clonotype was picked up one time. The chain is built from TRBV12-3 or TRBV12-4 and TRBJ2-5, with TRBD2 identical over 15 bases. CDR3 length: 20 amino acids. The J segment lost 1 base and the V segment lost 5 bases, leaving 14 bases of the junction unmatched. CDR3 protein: CASSPPGGLAGGPFQETQYF. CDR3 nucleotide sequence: TGTGCCAGCAGTCCACCGGGAGGACTAGCGGGGGGGCCTTTCCAAGAGACCCAGTACTTC.

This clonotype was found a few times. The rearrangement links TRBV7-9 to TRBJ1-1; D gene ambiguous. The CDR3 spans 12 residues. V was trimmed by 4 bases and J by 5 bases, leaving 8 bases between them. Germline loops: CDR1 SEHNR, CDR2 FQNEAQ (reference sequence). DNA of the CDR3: TGTGCCAGCAGCTCCCCAGTAACTGAAGCTTTCTTT. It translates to CASSSPVTEAFF.

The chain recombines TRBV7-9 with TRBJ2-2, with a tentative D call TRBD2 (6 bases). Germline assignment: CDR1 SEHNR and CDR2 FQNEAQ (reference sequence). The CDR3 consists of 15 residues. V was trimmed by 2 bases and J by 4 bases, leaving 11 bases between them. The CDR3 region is CASSLLAGSTGELFF. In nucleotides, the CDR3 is TGTGCCAGCAGCTTACTGGCGGGAAGCACCGGGGAGCTGTTTTTT.

The CDR3, as DNA: TGTGCCAGCAGCCCCGGAATCGCGATGAACACTGAAGCTTTCTTT. It is translated as CASSPGIAMNTEAFF. The chain combines TRBV5-8 with TRBJ1-1, with D uncertain. CDR1 is SGHTS and CDR2 is YDEGEE in the germline V gene. The CDR3 runs 15 residues. Trimming cost V 4 bases and J 0 bases, with 13 bases left between them.

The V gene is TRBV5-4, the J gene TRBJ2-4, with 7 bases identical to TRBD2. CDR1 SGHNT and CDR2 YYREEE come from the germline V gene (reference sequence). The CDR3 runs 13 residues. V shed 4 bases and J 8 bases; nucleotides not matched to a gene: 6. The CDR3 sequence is CASSRGDRDIQYF. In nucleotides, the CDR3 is TGTGCCAGCAGCCGGGGGGATAGGGACATTCAGTACTTC.

This CDR3 reads CASSLIGGENSPLHF. The CDR3 DNA sequence: TGTGCCAGCAGCTTAATTGGGGGGGAGAATTCACCCCTCCACTTT. The V gene is TRBV11-3, the J gene TRBJ1-6; weak D call: TRBD1 (5 bases). The germline V gene has CDR1 SGHNT and CDR2 YENEEA. There are 15 residues in the CDR3. The V end lost 2 bases, the J end lost 7 bases, and 12 bases lay between the germline ends.

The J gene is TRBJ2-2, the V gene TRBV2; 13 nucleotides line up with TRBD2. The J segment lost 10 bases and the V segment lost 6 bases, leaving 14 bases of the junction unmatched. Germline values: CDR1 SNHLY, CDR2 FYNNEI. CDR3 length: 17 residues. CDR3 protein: CASSPDITSGGAVELFF. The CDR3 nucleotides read TGTGCCAGCAGCCCAGACATCACTAGCGGGGGGGCGGTGGAGCTGTTTTTT. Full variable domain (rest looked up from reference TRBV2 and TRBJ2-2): EPEVTQTPSHQVTQMGQEVILRCVPISNHLYFYWYRQILGQKVEFLVSFYNNEISEKSEIFDDQFSVERPDGSNFTLKIRSTKLEDSAMYFCASSPDITSGGAVELFFGEGSRLTVL.